Below are 13 T cell receptor beta chains sequenced from a single sample in a study of Graves' ophthalmopathy and Graves' hyperthyroidism. Transcripts of RNA were the source for amplifying TCR beta CDR3 regions. Amplification began with first-round RT-PCR using HTBI primers, then second-round multiplex PCR was performed. TCRdb itself ran the multiplex PCR reads through MiXCR, one entry per CDR3 protein. Among 350,000 to 400,000 distinct CDR3 sequences listed, just over 15% were seen once. Sequenced sample: peripheral blood. The receptors stem from a young woman with stable Graves' hyperthyroidism.

This clonotype has more than one count but fewer than ten. V gene TRBV11-2 combines with J gene TRBJ1-4, with a tentative D call TRBD1 (5 bases). Trimming took 4 bases from V and 7 from J, leaving 16 bases between them. Germline CDR1 SGHAT, CDR2 FQNNGV. The CDR3 spans 15 residues. The CDR3 nucleotides read TGTGCCAGCAGCTCGTTCACCGGGACGGCTGAAAAACTGTTTTTT. Its protein is CASSSFTGTAEKLFF.

This clonotype occurred many times. The chain combines TRBV12-3 or TRBV12-4 with TRBJ1-5, with D hard to call. Trimming left V 2 bases short and J 6 bases short, with 5 bases between. The CDR3 totals 12 residues. The CDR3 is CASSLPPQPQHF. As DNA, the CDR3 is TGTGCCAGCAGTTTACCTCCTCAGCCCCAGCATTTT.

This clonotype occurred many times. This chain uses TRBV19 with TRBJ1-2, with unresolved D. This CDR3 contains 11 residues. The germline V and J ends were trimmed by 9 bases and 3 bases, with 8 bases remaining between them. Germline assignment: CDR1 LNHDA and CDR2 SQIVND (reference sequence). The CDR3 spells CASGKDYGYTF. The CDR3 nucleotides read TGTGCCAGCGGGAAGGACTATGGCTACACCTTC.

This clonotype was counted ten times or more. The rearrangement uses TRBV5-1 and TRBJ1-6; 10 bases fit TRBD1. V gave up 5 bases and J gave up 8 bases; unmatched junction bases: 1. This CDR3 spans 13 amino acids. Looked up from germline, CDR1 is SGHRS and CDR2 is YFSETQ. In nucleotides, the CDR3 is TGCGCCAGCAGTGGGACAGGGGATTCACCCCTCCACTTT. Protein product: CASSGTGDSPLHF.

This clonotype came up many times. The V and J genes are TRBV5-1 and TRBJ1-2; 7 bases fit TRBD1. With 4 bases clipped from V and 8 bases from J, the junction kept 14 bases outside the gene matches. CDR1 is SGHRS and CDR2 is YFSETQ in the germline V gene. This CDR3 region has 15 residues. The CDR3 DNA is TGCGCCAGCAGCGATACCGGGACAGCCTTCTACGGCTACACCTTC. Residues: CASSDTGTAFYGYTF.

The genes are TRBV7-9 and TRBJ1-2; D is possibly TRBD1 (6 bases). CDR1 is SEHNR and CDR2 is FQNEAQ in the germline V gene (reference sequence). The CDR3 is 13 residues long. Trimming removed 5 bases from V and 6 bases from J, with 13 bases in between. CDR3 protein: CASSPSGGNGYTF. As DNA, the CDR3 is TGTGCCAGCAGCCCGAGCGGGGGCAATGGCTACACCTTC.

This clonotype was recorded at least ten times. The genes are TRBV6-2 or TRBV6-3 and TRBJ2-7; D is tentatively TRBD1 or TRBD2 (5 bases each). This CDR3 has 15 residues. The V gene's germline CDR1 is MNHEY and CDR2 SVGEGT. V lost 6 bases, J lost 0 bases, and 15 bases lay in between. The CDR3 DNA reads TGTGCCAGCAGCCTACTGGGACCCCTCTCCTACGAGCAGTACTTC. Translating gives CASSLLGPLSYEQYF.

The chain has TRBV15 and TRBJ2-7; no definite D call. The length of the CDR3 is 16 residues. Trimming removed 0 bases at V and 0 bases at J, with 12 bases between. Germline values: CDR1 LNHNV, CDR2 YYDKDF (reference sequence). The chain's CDR3 is CATSRDQVRGSYEQYF. The DNA of the CDR3 is TGTGCCACCAGCAGAGATCAGGTCAGAGGCTCCTACGAGCAGTACTTC.

This chain connects TRBV7-2 to TRBJ1-2; D gene ambiguous. Germline values: CDR1 SGHTA, CDR2 FQGNSA. V lost 0 bases and J lost 2, with 13 bases in between. The CDR3 runs 16 residues. CDR3 region: CASSLAGSSLNYGYTF. The CDR3 DNA sequence: TGTGCCAGCAGCTTAGCCGGGTCCAGCTTGAACTATGGCTACACCTTC.

This clonotype has just a few counts. The gene calls are TRBV7-2 and TRBJ2-3; D possibly corresponds to TRBD2 (6 bases). The germline V gene encodes CDR1 SGHTA and CDR2 FQGNSA. V was pared by 5 bases and J by 0 bases, with 9 bases between. The CDR3 consists of 14 residues. The CDR3 DNA sequence: TGTGCCAGCAGCCCCGGGACTAGCACAGATACGCAGTATTTT. Translating it yields CASSPGTSTDTQYF.

The chain links TRBV28 to TRBJ1-1; D may be TRBD1 (6 bases). V gave up 11 bases and J gave up 0 bases, with 16 bases separating them. This CDR3 has 14 residues. The germline V gene encodes CDR1 MDHEN and CDR2 SYDVKM. CDR3 region: CAGRGGSMNTEAFF. CDR3 nucleotides: TGTGCCGGCCGTGGGGGCTCAATGAACACTGAAGCTTTCTTT. Full variable domain (outside the CDR3, taken from reference TRBV28 and TRBJ1-1): DVKVTQSSRYLVKRTGEKVFLECVQDMDHENMFWYRQDPGLGLRLIYFSYDVKMKEKGDIPEGYSVSREKKERFSLILESASTNQTSMYLCAGRGGSMNTEAFFGQGTRLTVV.

The table lists this clonotype with many counts. The V and J genes are TRBV6-2 or TRBV6-3 and TRBJ1-2; no clear D gene. V was shortened by 7 bases and J by 7 bases, with 16 bases between the two germline ends. The CDR3 extends over 13 amino acids. Germline V gene sequence: CDR1 MNHEY, CDR2 SVGEGT. The CDR3 spells CASNPNPTAGYTF. The DNA for the CDR3 is TGTGCCAGCAACCCGAACCCTACCGCTGGCTACACCTTC.

This clonotype occurred many times. V usage is TRBV24-1 and J usage is TRBJ1-2; the D is unclear. Germline lookup yields CDR1 KGHDR and CDR2 SFDVKD. CDR3 length: 12 amino acids. V dropped 0 bases and J dropped 8 bases, with 6 bases sitting between them. CDR3 sequence (DNA): TGTGCCACCAGTGATTTGCCGGGGGGCTACACCTTC. Encoded protein: CATSDLPGGYTF.